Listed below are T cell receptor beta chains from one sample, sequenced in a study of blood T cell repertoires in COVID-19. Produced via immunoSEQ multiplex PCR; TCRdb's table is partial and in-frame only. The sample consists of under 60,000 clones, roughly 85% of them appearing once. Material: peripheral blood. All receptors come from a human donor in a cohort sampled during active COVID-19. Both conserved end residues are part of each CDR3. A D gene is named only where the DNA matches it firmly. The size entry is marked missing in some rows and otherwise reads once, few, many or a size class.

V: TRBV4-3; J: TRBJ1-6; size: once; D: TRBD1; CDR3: CASSRGQGFNSPLHF; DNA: TGCGCCAGCAGCCGAGGACAGGGGTTCAATTCACCCCTCCACTTT
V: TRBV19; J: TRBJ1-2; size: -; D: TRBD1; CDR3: CASKRARDSYGYTF; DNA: TGTGCCAGTAAGAGGGCTCGGGACAGCTATGGCTACACCTTC
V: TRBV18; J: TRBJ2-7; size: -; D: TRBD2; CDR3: CASSPGGGFSYEQYF; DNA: TGTGCCAGCTCACCGGGCGGGGGGTTCTCCTACGAGCAGTACTTC
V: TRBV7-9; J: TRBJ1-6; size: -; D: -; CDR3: CASSSNNGPLHF; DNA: TGTGCCAGCAGCTCGAACAACGGGCCCCTCCACTTT
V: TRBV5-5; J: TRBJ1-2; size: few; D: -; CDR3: CASSFKDTGFRGYTF; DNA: TGTGCCAGCAGCTTTAAGGATACAGGGTTTCGTGGCTACACCTTC
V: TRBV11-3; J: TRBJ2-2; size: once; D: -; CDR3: CASSPDNANTGELFF; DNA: TGTGCCAGCAGCCCAGATAACGCGAACACCGGGGAGCTGTTTTTT
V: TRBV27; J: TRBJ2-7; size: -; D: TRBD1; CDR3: CASSSLPGQGTYEQYF; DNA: TGTGCCAGCAGTTCACTGCCGGGACAGGGTACATACGAGCAGTACTTC
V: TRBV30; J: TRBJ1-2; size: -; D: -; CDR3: CAWSATHNYGYTF; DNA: TGTGCCTGGAGTGCGACACATAACTATGGCTACACCTTC
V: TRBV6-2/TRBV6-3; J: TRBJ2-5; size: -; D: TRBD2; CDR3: CASSYSRGGALQETQYF; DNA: TGTGCCAGCAGTTACTCCCGGGGGGGGGCCCTCCAAGAGACCCAGTACTTC
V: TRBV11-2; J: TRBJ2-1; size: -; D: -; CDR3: CASSFGHSIAEQFF; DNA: TGTGCCAGCAGCTTTGGACACTCCATCGCTGAGCAGTTCTTC
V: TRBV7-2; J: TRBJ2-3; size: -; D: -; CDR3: CASSSSTDTQYF; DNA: TGTGCCAGCAGCTCTAGCACAGATACGCAGTATTTT
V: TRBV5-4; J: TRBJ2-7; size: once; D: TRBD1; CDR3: CASSFRDSGYEQYF; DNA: TGTGCCAGCAGCTTCCGGGACAGTGGCTACGAGCAGTACTTC
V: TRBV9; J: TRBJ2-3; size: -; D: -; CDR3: CARIAVSTDTQYF; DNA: TGTGCCAGGATAGCCGTGAGCACAGATACGCAGTATTTT
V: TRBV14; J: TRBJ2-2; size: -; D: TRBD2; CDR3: CASNRRGAGELFF; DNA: TGTGCCAGCAATCGACGGGGGGCCGGGGAGCTGTTTTTT
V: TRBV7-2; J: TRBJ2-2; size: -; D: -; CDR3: CASSLATGPGELFF; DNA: TGTGCCAGCAGCTTAGCGACTGGCCCCGGGGAGCTGTTTTTT
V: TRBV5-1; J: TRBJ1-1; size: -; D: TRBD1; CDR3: CASSLGQGAFF; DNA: TGCGCCAGCAGCTTGGGACAGGGAGCTTTCTTT
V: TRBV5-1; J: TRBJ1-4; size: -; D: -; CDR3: CASSDTGTTDEKLFF; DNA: TGCGCCAGCAGCGACACCGGGACAACGGACGAAAAACTGTTTTTT
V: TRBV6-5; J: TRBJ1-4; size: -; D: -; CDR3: CASSRVPNEKLFF; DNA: TGTGCCAGCAGTAGAGTCCCCAATGAAAAACTGTTTTTT
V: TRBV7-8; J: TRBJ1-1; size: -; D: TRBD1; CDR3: CASRRGQGTTEAFF; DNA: TGTGCCAGCAGACGGGGACAGGGGACGACTGAAGCTTTCTTT
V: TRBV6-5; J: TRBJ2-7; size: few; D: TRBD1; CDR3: CASRGKGQGENEQYF; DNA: TGTGCCAGCAGAGGGAAGGGACAGGGGGAAAACGAGCAGTACTTC
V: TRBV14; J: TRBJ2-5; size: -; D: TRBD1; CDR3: CASSQWTGITGTQYF; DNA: TGTGCCAGCAGCCAGTGGACAGGCATTACGGGGACCCAGTACTTC
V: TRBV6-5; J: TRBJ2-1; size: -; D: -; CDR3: CASSSSAGAFNEQFF; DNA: TGTGCCAGCAGTTCCTCCGCGGGGGCGTTCAATGAGCAGTTCTTC
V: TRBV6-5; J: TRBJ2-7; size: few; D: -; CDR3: CASSLARAVRYEQYF; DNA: TGTGCCAGCAGTCTAGCAAGGGCCGTGAGGTACGAGCAGTACTTC
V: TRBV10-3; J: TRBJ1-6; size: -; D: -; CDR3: CAIRGGPGSPLHF; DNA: TGTGCCATCCGGGGAGGGCCAGGTTCACCCCTCCACTTT
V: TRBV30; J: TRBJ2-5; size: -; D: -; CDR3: CACRARETQYF; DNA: TGTGCCTGCAGGGCGCGGGAGACCCAGTACTTC
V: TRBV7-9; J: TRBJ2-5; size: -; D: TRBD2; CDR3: CASVSGGETQYF; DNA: TGTGCCAGCGTGTCGGGGGGAGAGACCCAGTACTTC
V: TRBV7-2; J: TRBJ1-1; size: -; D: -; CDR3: CASSPFANTRSTEAFF; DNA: TGTGCCAGCAGCCCGTTCGCTAATACACGGAGCACTGAAGCTTTCTTT
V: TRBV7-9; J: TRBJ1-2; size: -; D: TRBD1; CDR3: CASSLLLQGAGYTF; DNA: TGTGCCAGCAGCTTATTGTTGCAGGGGGCGGGCTACACCTTC
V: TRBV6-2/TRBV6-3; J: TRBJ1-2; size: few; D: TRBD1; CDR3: CASSYTGGNYGYTF; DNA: TGTGCCAGCAGTTACACAGGGGGTAACTATGGCTACACCTTC
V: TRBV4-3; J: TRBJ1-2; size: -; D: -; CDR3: CASSQDPGARGYGYTF; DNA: TGCGCCAGCAGCCAAGACCCTGGGGCCCGAGGCTATGGCTACACCTTC
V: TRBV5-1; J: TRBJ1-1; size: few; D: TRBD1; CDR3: CASSWDRNTEAFF; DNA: TGCGCCAGCAGCTGGGACAGGAACACTGAAGCTTTCTTT
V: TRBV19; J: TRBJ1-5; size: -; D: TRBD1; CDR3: CASSGKRDRGRNQPQHF; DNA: TGTGCCAGTAGTGGGAAGCGGGACAGGGGGCGCAATCAGCCCCAGCATTTT
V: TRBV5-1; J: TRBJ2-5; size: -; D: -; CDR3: CASSLSDSKETQYF; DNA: TGCGCCAGCAGCTTGTCAGACTCTAAAGAGACCCAGTACTTC
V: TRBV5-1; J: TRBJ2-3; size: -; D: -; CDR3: CASSFSGFRTDTQYF; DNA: TGCGCCAGCAGCTTTTCAGGGTTCCGCACAGATACGCAGTATTTT
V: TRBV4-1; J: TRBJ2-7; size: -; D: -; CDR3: CASSSSVEQYF; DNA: TGCGCCAGCAGCTCTTCGGTTGAGCAGTACTTC
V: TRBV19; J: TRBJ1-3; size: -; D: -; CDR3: CASTRGSLSSGNTIYF; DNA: TGTGCCAGTACCCGCGGTTCTCTGAGCTCTGGAAACACCATATATTTT
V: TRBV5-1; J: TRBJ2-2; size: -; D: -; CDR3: CASSLMEAGELFF; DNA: TGCGCCAGCAGCTTGATGGAGGCCGGGGAGCTGTTTTTT
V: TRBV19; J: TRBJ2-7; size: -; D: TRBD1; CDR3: CASSKLAGQGPYEQYF; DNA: TGTGCCAGTAGTAAACTCGCGGGACAGGGGCCCTACGAGCAGTACTTC
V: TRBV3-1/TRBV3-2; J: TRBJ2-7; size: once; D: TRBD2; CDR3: CASSQARTSGSYEQYF; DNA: TGTGCCAGCAGCCAAGCCCGGACTAGCGGGTCCTACGAGCAGTACTTC